This TCR beta chain was sequenced for a study of shared clonotypes between healthy human individuals. Germline values: CDR1 MNHEY, CDR2 SMNVEV (reference sequence). CDR3 length equals 15 residues. The V end was cut by 6 bases, the J end by 3 bases, with 15 bases between. Here immunoSEQ multiplex PCR was the method, and the copy in TCRdb shows in-frame clones only, minus some. The table lists about 1.5 million clones, roughly 98% of them singletons. The clonotype comes from a man aged 25 to 40 in good health. The sample consisted of naive CD4+ T cells sorted from blood. The subset is: CD45RA+ positively selected. The V and J genes are TRBV27 and TRBJ1-5; D is perhaps TRBD1 (6 bases). CDR3 protein: CASSPEGGFNQPQHF. Written as DNA, the CDR3 is TGTGCCAGCAGCCCCGAGGGGGGATTCAATCAGCCCCAGCATTTT.